These 20 T cell receptor beta chains originate from one sample sequenced in a study of blood T cell repertoires in COVID-19 (TCRdb year 2020). Library construction relied on the immunoSEQ multiplex PCR assay. Imported from immuneACCESS, the table was reduced by TCRdb to in-frame sequences with V and J called. These copies leave out some clones; in studies compared against another copy, an unresolved V gene accounts for under half, and the cause of the remainder is not known. This sample is represented by hundreds of thousands of clones; about nine tenths of them were singletons. The leading ten clones occupy approximately 1.4% of the sample. Sequencing input: peripheral blood. The receptors were gathered from a young woman with active or convalescent COVID-19.

This chain connects TRBV2 to TRBJ2-5, with 10 bases identical to TRBD2. Germline-derived CDR1 and CDR2 are SNHLY and FYNNEI. There are 15 residues in the CDR3. The trim removed 8 bases at V and 1 base at J, leaving 7 bases unmatched. The CDR3 is CASERAGGPQETQYF. The CDR3 bases are TGTGCCAGCGAAAGAGCGGGGGGGCCCCAAGAGACCCAGTACTTC.

J is TRBJ2-2 and V is TRBV5-1; 11 positions match TRBD2. From germline, CDR1 is SGHRS and CDR2 YFSETQ. The CDR3 length is 17 residues. The ends lost 5 bases at V and 2 bases at J; junction bases unmatched: 8. This CDR3 reads CASRGTTSGGNTGELFF. As DNA, the CDR3 is TGCGCCAGCAGGGGGACAACTAGCGGGGGAAACACCGGGGAGCTGTTTTTT.

The V call is TRBV6-5, the J call TRBJ1-1, with TRBD1 matching over 8 bases. There are 14 residues in the CDR3. The germline CDR1 and CDR2 sequences are MNHEY and SVGAGI. V gave up 7 bases and J gave up 1 base; unmatched junction bases: 5. The CDR3 DNA reads as TGTGCCAGCATGTCAGGGACAGGGAACACTGAAGCTTTCTTT. Residues: CASMSGTGNTEAFF.

The sample holds a few counts of this clone. The gene calls are TRBV27 and TRBJ1-1; possible D gene TRBD1, 5 bases. The CDR3 spans 14 residues. Trimming cost V 3 bases and J 0 bases, with 8 bases left between them. In germline, CDR1 is MNHEY, CDR2 SMNVEV (reference sequence). This CDR3 reads CASSFRVMNTEAFF. CDR3 nucleotide sequence: TGTGCCAGCAGTTTCAGGGTAATGAACACTGAAGCTTTCTTT.

The chain uses TRBV6-5 and TRBJ1-3, with TRBD1 matching 9 bases. Germline V lookup: CDR1 MNHEY, CDR2 SVGAGI. J lost 2 bases, V lost 6 bases, and 5 bases had no gene match. The CDR3 contains 15 residues. CDR3 coding DNA: TGTGCCAGCAGGGAGGACAGGGGACCTGGAAACACCATATATTTT. It yields the protein CASREDRGPGNTIYF.

The CDR3 protein is CASSRGALDTEAFF. For the CDR3, the DNA is TGCGCCAGCAGCCGGGGGGCCCTGGACACTGAAGCTTTCTTT. The V gene is TRBV5-1, the J gene TRBJ1-1; weak D call: TRBD1 (6 bases). Germline loops: CDR1 SGHRS, CDR2 YFSETQ. The CDR3 is 14 residues long. The V end was cut by 4 bases, the J end by 3 bases, with 13 bases between.

The chain uses TRBV24-1 and TRBJ2-7, with 10 bases that match TRBD1. CDR1 and CDR2 from the germline V gene are KGHDR and SFDVKD. With 4 bases clipped from V and 3 bases from J, the junction kept 8 bases outside the gene matches. The CDR3 extends over 16 amino acids. DNA of the CDR3: TGTGCCACCAGTGAGACCCCGGGACAGGGGCACTACGAGCAGTACTTC. Amino acid sequence: CATSETPGQGHYEQYF.

The chain is built from TRBV5-6 and TRBJ2-2; weak D call: TRBD2 (6 bases). The CDR3 contains 16 residues. Germline V gene sequence: CDR1 SGHDT, CDR2 YYEEEE. Trimming cost V 0 bases and J 6 bases, with 15 bases left between them. DNA for the CDR3: TGTGCCAGCAGCTTGGGCGGCGCGGGGATGGCCGGGGAGCTGTTTTTT. Its protein is CASSLGGAGMAGELFF.

This clone was found once. The J gene is TRBJ1-5, the V gene TRBV4-1; 8 bases align to TRBD1. Trimming took 0 bases from V and 4 from J; bases not matched to a gene: 8. Germline CDR1 reads MGHRA; CDR2 reads YSYEKL. The CDR3 has 17 residues. Here the CDR3 reads CASSQDTGTGGNQPQHF. Here the CDR3 DNA reads TGCGCCAGCAGCCAAGATACTGGGACAGGCGGGAATCAGCCCCAGCATTTT.

The genes are TRBV6-6 and TRBJ2-3; 13 bases fit TRBD2. CDR3 size: 19 residues. With 5 bases clipped from V and 2 bases from J, the junction kept 13 bases outside the gene matches. The germline gives CDR1 MNHNY, CDR2 SVGAGI (reference sequence). The CDR3 coding sequence is TGTGCCAGCAGTCCCGCGGGACTAGCGGGATTTTCCCACACAGATACGCAGTATTTT. Translated, it gives CASSPAGLAGFSHTDTQYF.

V gene TRBV18 combines with J gene TRBJ2-3, with unresolved D. Looked up from germline, CDR1 is KGHSH and CDR2 is LQKENI. Trimming left V 3 bases short and J 3 bases short, with 10 bases between. The CDR3 runs 14 residues. Here the CDR3 DNA reads TGTGCCAGCTCACCCGGTGCCGCGACAGATACGCAGTATTTT. It is translated as CASSPGAATDTQYF.

This rearrangement joins TRBV19 to TRBJ1-3; no firm D call. CDR1 is LNHDA and CDR2 is SQIVND in the germline V gene (reference sequence). The CDR3 extends over 12 amino acids. Trimming shortened V by 9 bases and J by 3 bases, and 9 bases separated the two germline ends. The CDR3 region is CASSDIGNTIYF. CDR3 DNA: TGTGCCAGCAGTGACATTGGAAACACCATATATTTT.

The rearrangement links TRBV5-1 to TRBJ2-3, with D possibly TRBD2 on 6 matching bases. Germline assignment: CDR1 SGHRS and CDR2 YFSETQ. This CDR3 has 14 residues. The V gene lost 6 bases and the J gene lost 4 bases, with 15 bases spanning the gap. CDR3 region: CASTTTSSADTQYF. In DNA form, the CDR3 reads TGCGCCAGCACAACGACTAGTTCAGCAGATACGCAGTATTTT. Combining the CDR3 with reference TRBV5-1 and TRBJ2-3 gives the whole variable domain KAGVTQTPRYLIKTRGQQVTLSCSPISGHRSVSWYQQTPGQGLQFLFEYFSETQRNKGNFPGRFSGRQFSNSRSEMNVSTLELGDSALYLCASTTTSSADTQYFGPGTRLTVL.

The CDR3 sequence is CASHSGTSVYNEQFF. CDR3 nucleotide sequence: TGTGCCAGCCACTCCGGGACTAGCGTCTACAATGAGCAGTTCTTC. This chain links TRBV2 with TRBJ2-1, with 10 bases aligning to TRBD2. V lost 8 bases, J lost 3 bases, and 7 bases stayed unmatched. This CDR3 spans 15 amino acids. From germline, CDR1 is SNHLY and CDR2 FYNNEI. The whole variable domain, remainder taken from reference TRBV2 and TRBJ2-1, is EPEVTQTPSHQVTQMGQEVILRCVPISNHLYFYWYRQILGQKVEFLVSFYNNEISEKSEIFDDQFSVERPDGSNFTLKIRSTKLEDSAMYFCASHSGTSVYNEQFFGPGTRLTVL.

This clone was observed a few times. This chain uses TRBV13 with TRBJ2-7; possibly TRBD2 for D (6 bases). The ends were cut back, 8 bases at V and 3 bases at J, with 11 bases in the middle. The germline gives CDR1 PRHDT, CDR2 FYEKMQ (reference sequence). The CDR3 length is 12 residues. In DNA, the CDR3 is TGTGCCAGCTCGGCGGGAAACTACGAGCAGTACTTC. Its protein product is CASSAGNYEQYF.

The chain combines TRBV15 with TRBJ1-2; D is uncertain. The CDR3 has 15 residues. CDR1 and CDR2 (germline): LNHNV, YYDKDF (reference sequence). V dropped 0 bases and J dropped 1 base, with 9 bases sitting between them. As DNA, the CDR3 is TGTGCCACCAGCAGAGATGAGGGCGGTAACTATGGCTACACCTTC. It specifies CATSRDEGGNYGYTF.

V and J are TRBV27 and TRBJ1-2; 8 nucleotides line up with TRBD1. Germline trimming cut 0 bases from V and 0 bases from J; bases unmatched to any gene: 6. CDR1 and CDR2 from the germline V gene are MNHEY and SMNVEV (reference sequence). CDR3 length equals 17 residues. The CDR3 spells CASSLSGQVTTNYGYTF. Written as DNA, the CDR3 is TGTGCCAGCAGTTTATCGGGACAGGTGACAACTAACTATGGCTACACCTTC.

CDR3 in amino acids: CASSTEANNEQFF. The CDR3 coding sequence is TGTGCCAGCAGTACCGAGGCTAACAATGAGCAGTTCTTC. The gene calls are TRBV7-9 and TRBJ2-1; D uncertain. CDR1 and CDR2 (germline): SEHNR, FQNEAQ (reference sequence). This CDR3 has 13 residues. Trimming cost V 6 bases and J 5 bases, with 11 bases left between them.

V is TRBV2 and J is TRBJ1-1; D remains ambiguous. The V end lost 5 bases, the J end lost 5 bases, and 12 bases lay between the germline ends. The CDR3 has 13 amino acids. The germline gives CDR1 SNHLY, CDR2 FYNNEI. The CDR3 reads CASSSESGTEAFF. The DNA for the CDR3 is TGTGCCAGCAGTTCGGAGAGTGGTACTGAAGCTTTCTTT.

The chain is built from TRBV25-1 and TRBJ1-5, with no clear D. V lost 4 bases, J lost 5 bases, and 9 bases lay in between. The CDR3 is 13 amino acids. CDR1 is MGHDK, CDR2 SYGVNS, per germline. Written as DNA, the CDR3 is TGTGCCAGCAGTGGACAAGGTTATCAGCCCCAGCATTTT. It yields the protein CASSGQGYQPQHF.